The present TCR beta chain was sequenced within a study of tumor-infiltrating lymphocytes in primary liver carcinoma. Study background: The patients comprised men and women between the ages of 30 and 69 years. Study-wide findings and caveats: Overlap in tumor-adjacent and tumor-blood pairs fell below that of tumor region pairs.

CDR3 length: 14 amino acids. Germline V gene lookup returns CDR1 SGHAT and CDR2 FQNNGV. The source material, 20-30 mg of unsorted bulk tissue, was used to co-extract RNA and DNA. The researchers produced TCR beta cDNA from approximately 540 ng total RNA with a constant-region primer. Slightly modified ARM-PCR served as the procedure for the TCR beta libraries. These libraries came from three rounds of nested multiplex PCR. TRBV1-TRBV30 forward primers paired with a C-beta reverse primer were used in the first two PCR rounds, which ran approximately 11 cycles each. MiXCR, applied by TCRdb to the multiplex PCR reads, yields one record per CDR3 protein. The sample lists roughly 49,000 distinct CDR3 sequences, around 77% seen once, with around 24% in the top ten. As to this clonotype: No antigen is known for it. A junction end diverges from the germline sequence, so it may reflect a read error.

The sequence was collected from a man aged 35 to 55 with primary liver carcinoma and hepatitis B virus infection. The rearrangement links TRBV11-2 to TRBJ2-7; a weak D match, TRBD2 (5 bases). Sample: liver tumor tissue from sampling region 5. Subset specified: tumor region T5, tumor centre. The CDR3 DNA is TGTGCCAGAAGCTTACTAGTGGGATGCTACGAGCAGTACTTC. It yields the protein CARSLLVGCYEQYF.